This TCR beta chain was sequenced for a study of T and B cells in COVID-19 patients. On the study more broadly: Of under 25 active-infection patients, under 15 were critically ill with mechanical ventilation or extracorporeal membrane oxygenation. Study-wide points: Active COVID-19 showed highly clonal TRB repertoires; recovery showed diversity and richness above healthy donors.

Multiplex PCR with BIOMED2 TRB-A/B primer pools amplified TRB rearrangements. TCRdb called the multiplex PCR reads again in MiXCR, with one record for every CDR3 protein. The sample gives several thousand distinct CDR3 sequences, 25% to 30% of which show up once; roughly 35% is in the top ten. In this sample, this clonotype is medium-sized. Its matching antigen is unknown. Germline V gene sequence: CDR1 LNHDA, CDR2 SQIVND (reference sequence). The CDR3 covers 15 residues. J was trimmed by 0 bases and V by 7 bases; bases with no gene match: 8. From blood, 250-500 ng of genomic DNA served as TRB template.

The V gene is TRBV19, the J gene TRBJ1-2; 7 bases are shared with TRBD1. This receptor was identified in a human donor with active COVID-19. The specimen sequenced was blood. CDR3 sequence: CASILRDSPNYGYTF. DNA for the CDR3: TGTGCCAGTATCCTCCGGGACAGTCCTAACTATGGCTACACCTTC.